Included here is one T cell receptor beta chain sequence, with context. Its antigen is unknown. Per the germline V gene, CDR1 is MNHEY and CDR2 is SMNVEV (reference sequence). V dropped 3 bases and J dropped 4 bases, with 10 bases sitting between them. The CDR3 spans 13 residues. This entry belongs to a study of cytotoxic CD8 clonotypes in ibrutinib-treated CLL. The wider study: Response was recorded as partial in 24 patients and complete in 2; at median roughly 63 months, roughly 15 remained remitted and some 12 had progressed.

With sequencing, the targeted depth ranged from 1 in 200,000 to 1 in 1 million T cells. Sequencing was performed with immunoSEQ multiplex PCR; in TCRdb, only in-frame clones are kept and a portion is missing. The data contain approximately 84,000 clones, about 86% of them singletons. General observations from the study: Few clonotypes were public, and these shrank or held steady under treatment. Clonality increased at ibrutinib response, then returned toward baseline at progression.

This receptor was identified in a human donor with chronic lymphocytic leukemia. The material sequenced was PBMCs, taken before ibrutinib treatment. The rearrangement uses TRBV27 and TRBJ2-7; D might be TRBD1 (6 bases). DNA of the CDR3: TGTGCCAGCAGTTTTAGGCAGGGGTACGAGCAGTACTTC. Residues: CASSFRQGYEQYF.